A selection of T cell receptor beta chains follows, all from one sample in a study of cytomegalovirus exposure and HLA in healthy donors. Clones were read by immunoSEQ multiplex PCR, and TCRdb kept only the in-frame ones, dropping some. The profile shows approximately 54,000 clones, roughly 84% of them singletons. Sequencing was performed on PBMCs. Receptors originate from a woman under 30 in good health and CMV-seronegative. CDR3s include the opening cysteine and the closing phenylalanine or tryptophan. D genes are given only for firm matches. Clone size appears in some rows only: once, few, many, or a class for an expanded clone.

cdr3_aa	cdr3_nt	v_call	d_call	j_call	clone_size
CASSPRFRTDTQYF	TGTGCCAGCAGCCCGCGTTTCCGCACAGATACGCAGTATTTT	TRBV5-8	-	TRBJ2-3	once
CASSYQGGPSNQPQHF	TGTGCCAGCAGTTACCAGGGGGGACCCAGCAATCAGCCCCAGCATTTT	TRBV6-6	TRBD1	TRBJ1-5	-
CASSSQGHEQYF	TGTGCCAGCAGTTCACAGGGCCACGAGCAGTACTTC	TRBV6-6	-	TRBJ2-7	-
CASSPPGADHNEKLFF	TGTGCCAGCTCACCACCGGGGGCAGACCATAATGAAAAACTGTTTTTT	TRBV18	-	TRBJ1-4	once
CASSVEGWGEETQYF	TGTGCCAGCAGCGTAGAGGGATGGGGAGAAGAGACCCAGTACTTC	TRBV9	-	TRBJ2-5	-
CAITPQGVNTEAFF	TGTGCCATCACCCCCCAAGGGGTTAACACTGAAGCTTTCTTT	TRBV27	-	TRBJ1-1	-
CAWSRDSSYEQYF	TGTGCCTGGAGTCGGGACAGTTCCTACGAGCAGTACTTC	TRBV30	TRBD1	TRBJ2-7	once
CATSRVGGQGVHGYTF	TGTGCCACCAGCAGAGTTGGGGGACAGGGGGTGCATGGCTACACCTTC	TRBV15	TRBD1	TRBJ1-2	-
CAWSNGRAPQPQHF	TGTGCCTGGAGTAACGGCAGGGCTCCTCAGCCCCAGCATTTT	TRBV30	-	TRBJ1-5	once
CASSSLAGLADTQYF	TGCGCCAGCAGCTCACTAGCGGGATTGGCAGATACGCAGTATTTT	TRBV5-1	TRBD2	TRBJ2-3	-
CASSVGVEVGNQPQHF	TGTGCCAGCAGCGTAGGGGTCGAGGTGGGCAATCAGCCCCAGCATTTT	TRBV9	-	TRBJ1-5	-
CASKGTETYEQYF	TGTGCCAGCAAAGGTACAGAGACCTACGAGCAGTACTTC	TRBV28	-	TRBJ2-7	-
CASSFSTGNTEAFF	TGTGCCAGCAGCTTTTCTACGGGGAACACTGAAGCTTTCTTT	TRBV5-4	-	TRBJ1-1	-
CASSPRTDHNEQFF	TGTGCCAGTAGCCCCCGGACAGACCACAATGAGCAGTTCTTC	TRBV19	-	TRBJ2-1	-
CASSQAGTGAYEQYF	TGTGCCAGTAGTCAGGCCGGGACGGGGGCCTACGAGCAGTACTTC	TRBV19	-	TRBJ2-7	-
CASSSPGQGAYEQYF	TGTGCCAGCAGTTCACCGGGACAGGGGGCTTACGAGCAGTACTTC	TRBV27	TRBD1	TRBJ2-7	-
CASSQEGGVHIGIRPQHF	TGCGCCAGCAGCCAAGAGGGAGGAGTGCACATAGGAATAAGGCCCCAGCATTTT	TRBV4-1	-	TRBJ1-5	-
CASSSWDREYGYTF	TGTGCCAGCAGCTCCTGGGACAGGGAATATGGCTACACCTTC	TRBV7-8	TRBD1	TRBJ1-2	few
CAFLRDTHYEQYF	TGTGCCTTCCTAAGGGACACCCACTACGAGCAGTACTTC	TRBV30	-	TRBJ2-7	-
CASSDAEDYGYTF	TGTGCCAGCAGTGATGCCGAGGACTATGGCTACACCTTC	TRBV2	-	TRBJ1-2	-
CASSQTGEDTEAFF	TGTGCCAGCTCACAGACAGGGGAGGACACTGAAGCTTTCTTT	TRBV18	TRBD1	TRBJ1-1	-
CAWSVPGVANYGYTF	TGTGCCTGGAGTGTACCGGGGGTCGCTAACTATGGCTACACCTTC	TRBV30	-	TRBJ1-2	-
CASYPPGLAGGPSYEQYF	TGTGCCAGTTATCCCCCGGGACTAGCGGGAGGTCCTTCCTACGAGCAGTACTTC	TRBV28	TRBD2	TRBJ2-7	once
CASRPGQGSNYGYTF	TGTGCCAGCAGACCGGGACAGGGGTCAAACTATGGCTACACCTTC	TRBV6-1	TRBD1	TRBJ1-2	-
CASSLESGTGHNEQFF	TGCGCCAGCAGCTTGGAATCTGGGACAGGGCACAATGAGCAGTTCTTC	TRBV5-1	TRBD1	TRBJ2-1	-
CASSHPLLTNEKLFF	TGTGCCAGCAGCCACCCACTTTTGACAAATGAAAAACTGTTTTTT	TRBV2	-	TRBJ1-4	once
CASGGLWDTEAFF	TGTGCCAGTGGTGGGCTGTGGGACACTGAAGCTTTCTTT	TRBV19	-	TRBJ1-1	-
CASRTDRDLYNSPLHF	TGTGCCAGCAGGACGGACAGGGATCTTTATAATTCACCCCTCCACTTT	TRBV2	TRBD1	TRBJ1-6	-
CASSISARRAGGIDTQYF	TGTGCCAGTAGTATAAGTGCGCGACGGGCAGGGGGCATAGATACGCAGTATTTT	TRBV19	TRBD1	TRBJ2-3	-
CASSPGDRSTDTQYF	TGTGCCAGCAGCCCCGGGGACAGAAGCACAGATACGCAGTATTTT	TRBV5-4	TRBD1	TRBJ2-3	-
CASSPSGQPYEQYF	TGTGCCAGCAGTCCGTCGGGACAGCCCTACGAGCAGTACTTC	TRBV27	TRBD1	TRBJ2-7	-
CASSEGGPLGANGLTF	TGTGCCAGCAGCGAAGGAGGGCCCCTTGGGGCCAACGGCCTGACTTTC	TRBV9	-	TRBJ2-6	-
CASSLGGARNTEAFF	TGCGCCAGCAGCTTGGGTGGGGCCCGTAACACTGAAGCTTTCTTT	TRBV5-1	-	TRBJ1-1	-
CASSTAGTKNSQYF	TGTGCCAGCAGTACCGCGGGGACCAAAAACAGTCAGTACTTC	TRBV6-5	-	TRBJ2-4	-
CASSSPRDRGIPYNSPLHF	TGTGCCAGCAGCTCACCTCGGGACAGGGGGATTCCTTATAATTCACCCCTCCACTTT	TRBV7-8	TRBD1	TRBJ1-6	-
CASRTGQGDTGELFF	TGTGCCAGCAGGACGGGACAGGGAGACACCGGGGAGCTGTTTTTT	TRBV25-1	TRBD1	TRBJ2-2	-
CASGLAGGQETQYF	TGTGCCAGTGGACTAGCGGGAGGTCAAGAGACCCAGTACTTC	TRBV7-8	TRBD2	TRBJ2-5	-
CASSYSGVADTEAFF	TGTGCCAGCAGTTACTCCGGGGTGGCGGACACTGAAGCTTTCTTT	TRBV6-5	-	TRBJ1-1	few
CASSLAGSVGLQGNEQFF	TGTGCTAGCAGCTTAGCGGGGAGTGTTGGCCTACAGGGAAACGAGCAGTTCTTC	TRBV7-7	TRBD2	TRBJ2-1	-
CATTAGGGRAGELFF	TGTGCCACCACTGCTGGGGGCGGGAGGGCCGGGGAGCTGTTTTTT	TRBV10-3	TRBD2	TRBJ2-2	-
CATSRDEREGQYF	TGTGCCACCAGCAGAGATGAGCGTGAGGGGCAGTACTTC	TRBV15	-	TRBJ2-7	once
CASSLGTADEAFF	TGTGCCAGCAGCTTAGGGACAGCTGATGAAGCTTTCTTT	TRBV7-9	-	TRBJ1-1	-
CASSILGAGELFF	TGTGCCAGTAGTATCCTAGGGGCCGGGGAGCTGTTTTTT	TRBV19	-	TRBJ2-2	-
CASSFLSYEQYF	TGTGCCAGCAGCTTTCTCTCCTACGAGCAGTACTTC	TRBV7-2	-	TRBJ2-7	-
CASSQDVGQTLPF	TGTGCCAGCAGCCAAGACGTGGGACAGACCCTCCCCTTC	TRBV14	TRBD1	TRBJ2-4	-
CATKPLGQNTEAFF	TGCGCCACTAAACCCCTCGGACAGAACACTGAAGCTTTCTTT	TRBV5-1	-	TRBJ1-1	-
CASSQDPRRGKSEQYF	TGTGCCAGCAGCCAAGATCCCCGTCGAGGGAAGAGTGAGCAGTATTTT	TRBV14	-	TRBJ2-3	-
CASSMQTGNTEAFF	TGTGCCAGTAGTATGCAGACAGGGAACACTGAAGCTTTCTTT	TRBV19	-	TRBJ1-1	-
CATNNAGDNYGYTF	TGTGCCACCAACAATGCGGGTGACAACTATGGCTACACCTTC	TRBV28	-	TRBJ1-2	-
CASSPRGLAGVNEQFF	TGTGCCAGCAGCCCGCGCGGACTAGCGGGGGTGAATGAGCAGTTCTTC	TRBV11-3	TRBD2	TRBJ2-1	-
CASNFRGNLIPNEQFF	TGTGCCAGCAACTTTAGAGGGAATCTTATCCCCAATGAGCAGTTCTTC	TRBV9	-	TRBJ2-1	-
CASSFQGLANEKLFF	TGCGCCAGCAGCTTTCAGGGGTTGGCTAATGAAAAACTGTTTTTT	TRBV5-1	-	TRBJ1-4	few
CASGDRAANSPLHF	TGTGCCAGCGGGGACAGGGCAGCCAATTCACCCCTCCACTTT	TRBV6-1	TRBD1	TRBJ1-6	-
CASRTAADSGNTIYF	TGTGCCAGCAGAACTGCCGCCGACTCTGGAAACACCATATATTTT	TRBV6-5	-	TRBJ1-3	-
CASSQARQGVGTEAFF	TGTGCCAGCAGCCAAGCGCGACAGGGGGTGGGCACTGAAGCTTTCTTT	TRBV14	TRBD1	TRBJ1-1	-
CASSRIQGENTEAFF	TGCGCCAGCAGCCGCATACAGGGGGAGAACACTGAAGCTTTCTTT	TRBV4-1	TRBD1	TRBJ1-1	-
CASSAETPSEAFF	TGTGCCAGCAGTGCTGAGACTCCCTCTGAAGCTTTCTTT	TRBV6-1	-	TRBJ1-1	-
CASSLPGAPGTF	TGTGCCAGCAGCCTTCCAGGGGCACCCGGCACCTTC	TRBV14	-	TRBJ1-2	-
CASSQPLAGETQYF	TGTGCCAGCAGCCAACCACTAGCGGGAGAGACCCAGTACTTC	TRBV9	TRBD2	TRBJ2-5	-
CASSPGSFGQYF	TGTGCCAGCTCACCGGGCTCGTTTGGGCAGTACTTC	TRBV18	-	TRBJ2-7	-